Shown below are 26 T cell receptor beta chains from a single sample sequenced in a study of Ad26.COV2.S vaccination and SARS-CoV-2 variants. Profiling relied on immunoSEQ multiplex PCR, and the TCRdb table lists in-frame clones only, not all of them. The sample lists about 680,000 clones, 70% to 90% occurring once. Treatment reported: over 15 received Ad26.COV2.S at low or high dose, single or two shots; about 5 received placebo; per-sample allocation not given. Sampling was done on day 63 after the first vaccine or placebo injection. This material consisted of peripheral blood, taken in a trial of Ad26.COV2.S vaccine versus placebo. These TCRs come from a person aged 18-65 years who received the Ad26.COV2.S COVID-19 vaccine or a placebo.

The chain links TRBV30 to TRBJ2-7; 10 nucleotides line up with TRBD2. Germline trimming cut 2 bases from V and 2 bases from J; bases unmatched to any gene: 6. CDR1 is GTSNPN, CDR2 SVGIG, per germline (reference sequence). The CDR3 covers 15 residues. In DNA, the CDR3 is TGTGCCTGGAGTTTTTTTAGCGGGAGGACCTACGAGCAGTACTTC. The encoded protein is CAWSFFSGRTYEQYF.

This chain links TRBV2 with TRBJ2-2, with TRBD2 identical over 9 bases. J was trimmed by 1 base and V by 6 bases; bases with no gene match: 9. This CDR3 has 17 residues. The germline V gene encodes CDR1 SNHLY and CDR2 FYNNEI. CDR3 DNA sequence: TGTGCCAGCAGGGCCGGAGCGGGGGGAAAGAACACCGGGGAGCTGTTTTTT. As protein: CASRAGAGGKNTGELFF.

This sequence joins TRBV7-8 and TRBJ1-1; D is uncertain. The ends were cut back, 5 bases at V and 1 base at J, with 17 bases in the middle. The CDR3 runs to 16 residues. Looked up from germline, CDR1 is SGHVS and CDR2 is FQNEAQ. The CDR3, as DNA: TGTGCCAGCAGCCCCCGGCCAATTCCCGGGAACACTGAAGCTTTCTTT. Amino acid sequence: CASSPRPIPGNTEAFF.

This sequence joins TRBV5-1 and TRBJ2-1; TRBD1 aligns across 9 bases. J lost 4 bases, V lost 3 bases, and 5 bases had no gene match. The CDR3 extends over 15 amino acids. Germline V gene lookup returns CDR1 SGHRS and CDR2 YFSETQ. DNA for the CDR3: TGCGCCAGCAGCTCGGAGGGACAGGGATACAATGAGCAGTTCTTC. This sequence encodes CASSSEGQGYNEQFF.

DNA for the CDR3: TGTGCCAGCAGTAAGGGACTAGCGGTCAGGGAAGAGACCCAGTACTTC. It specifies CASSKGLAVREETQYF. The J gene is TRBJ2-5, the V gene TRBV7-9, with 11 bases lining up with TRBD2. This CDR3 is built from 16 residues. Germline lookup yields CDR1 SEHNR and CDR2 FQNEAQ (reference sequence). Trimming cost V 6 bases and J 3 bases; bases outside gene matches: 9.

The chain uses TRBV10-3 and TRBJ2-5, with 7 positions matching TRBD1. The V and J ends lost 7 bases and 3 bases, in that order; junction bases with no gene match: 2. The germline gives CDR1 ENHRY, CDR2 SYGVKD. This CDR3 spans 12 amino acids. CDR3: CAIKGQEETQYF. In DNA form, the CDR3 reads TGTGCCATCAAAGGACAGGAAGAGACCCAGTACTTC.

The CDR3 loop reads CASSADGGASYEQYF. The DNA of the CDR3 is TGTGCCAGCAGCGCAGACGGCGGGGCCTCCTACGAGCAGTACTTC. The chain uses TRBV9 and TRBJ2-7; possible D gene TRBD2, 6 bases. Germline CDR1 reads SGDLS; CDR2 reads YYNGEE. This CDR3 has 15 amino acids. V was clipped by 3 bases and J by 0 bases, with 13 bases between them.

The chain joins TRBV13 to TRBJ2-7, with TRBD1 as a possible D gene (6 bases). The CDR3 spans 13 residues. Germline V gene data show CDR1 as PRHDT and CDR2 as FYEKMQ (reference sequence). Trimming stripped 5 bases from V and 5 bases from J, with 13 bases between. The DNA for the CDR3 is TGTGCCAGCAGCCCTGGGGGCTGGAACGAGCAGTACTTC. This encodes CASSPGGWNEQYF.

V usage is TRBV7-9 and J usage is TRBJ2-7; no clear D. The germline CDR1 and CDR2 sequences are SEHNR and FQNEAQ (reference sequence). Trimming took off 5 bases at V and 4 bases at J, with 15 bases between the two ends. The CDR3 runs to 14 residues. For the CDR3, the DNA is TGTGCCAGCAGCCACTCTGGCGAGATATACGAGCAGTACTTC. This translates into CASSHSGEIYEQYF.

To note about this clone: This same CDR3 is encoded by further DNA sequences in the sample. V is TRBV30 and J is TRBJ2-6; unclear D gene. Germline loops: CDR1 GTSNPN, CDR2 SVGIG (reference sequence). The CDR3 length is 15 residues. V gave up 0 bases and J gave up 0 bases, with 6 bases separating them. The CDR3 sequence is CAWSVRASGANVLTF. The CDR3 DNA sequence: TGTGCCTGGAGTGTACGGGCCTCTGGGGCCAACGTCCTGACTTTC.

Points on this clone: Other DNA sequences in this specimen translate into the identical CDR3. This rearrangement joins TRBV6-5 to TRBJ2-7; 9 bases are shared with TRBD2. The V segment lost 4 bases and the J segment 2 bases; nucleotides outside the gene matches: 3. The CDR3 runs 14 residues. The germline CDR1 and CDR2 sequences are MNHEY and SVGAGI. The CDR3 sequence: CASSFLAGPYEQYF. As DNA, the CDR3 is TGTGCCAGCAGTTTTCTAGCGGGGCCCTACGAGCAGTACTTC.

The V gene is TRBV2, the J gene TRBJ1-5; no reliable D call. The CDR3 is 16 residues long. Germline CDR1 is SNHLY and CDR2 is FYNNEI. V dropped 2 bases and J dropped 3 bases, with 14 bases sitting between them. CDR3: CASSEPVQYPNQPQHF. DNA for the CDR3: TGTGCCAGCAGTGAACCGGTACAGTATCCCAATCAGCCCCAGCATTTT.

This clone was found once. V and J are TRBV18 and TRBJ2-6, with 7 bases that match TRBD1. CDR1 is KGHSH, CDR2 LQKENI, per germline. V shed 2 bases and J 4 bases; nucleotides not matched to a gene: 5. This CDR3 comprises 16 residues. The CDR3 DNA follows: TGTGCCAGCTCACCATTAACAGGGGCCGGGGCCAACGTCCTGACTTTC. Its translation is CASSPLTGAGANVLTF.

The V call is TRBV7-9, the J call TRBJ1-1; possible D gene TRBD1, 6 bases. The CDR3 runs 12 residues. With 1 base removed from V and 11 bases from J, the gap between germline ends came to 11 bases. Germline V gene data show CDR1 as SEHNR and CDR2 as FQNEAQ (reference sequence). CDR3 sequence reads: CASSLGGRGAFF. The CDR3, as DNA: TGTGCCAGCAGCTTAGGAGGCAGGGGTGCTTTCTTT. The whole variable domain, filled in from reference TRBV7-9 and TRBJ1-1, reads DTGVSQNPRHKITKRGQNVTFRCDPISEHNRLYWYRQTLGQGPEFLTYFQNEAQLEKSRLLSDRFSAERPKGSFSTLEIQRTEQGDSAMYLCASSLGGRGAFFGQGTRLTVV.

This chain joins TRBV6-1 and TRBJ1-1; D uncertain. Germline values: CDR1 MNHNS, CDR2 SASEGT. CDR3 size: 13 residues. V was trimmed by 2 bases and J by 0 bases, leaving 4 bases between them. The CDR3 region is CASSEHLNTEAFF. The CDR3 DNA reads TGTGCCAGCAGTGAACACTTGAACACTGAAGCTTTCTTT.

This clone appeared once. The CDR3 DNA follows: TGTGCCAGCAGCTTACCCCCCAGGTCTGCCACAGGGTATGGCTACACCTTC. Its protein is CASSLPPRSATGYGYTF. The chain joins TRBV7-2 to TRBJ1-2, with TRBD1 as a possible D gene (6 bases). The germline V gene encodes CDR1 SGHTA and CDR2 FQGNSA. The V end was cut by 2 bases, the J end by 5 bases, with 21 bases between. This CDR3 has 17 amino acids.

The chain recombines TRBV27 with TRBJ2-7, with TRBD1 matching over 9 bases. The CDR3 extends over 17 amino acids. CDR1 is MNHEY and CDR2 is SMNVEV in the germline V gene (reference sequence). With 6 bases clipped from V and 7 bases from J, the junction kept 19 bases outside the gene matches. CDR3 sequence reads: CASSPSPYRGRLYEQYF. The CDR3 bases are TGTGCCAGCAGCCCAAGCCCCTACAGGGGGCGACTGTATGAGCAGTACTTC.

This clone was detected once. This chain joins TRBV24-1 and TRBJ1-5; D unclear. There are 16 residues in the CDR3. Germline V gene lookup returns CDR1 KGHDR and CDR2 SFDVKD. The V end was cut by 3 bases, the J end by 6 bases, with 17 bases between. DNA of the CDR3: TGTGCCACCAGTGATGTCCGAGAAGGTTTAGGTCAGCCCCAGCATTTT. Its protein product is CATSDVREGLGQPQHF.

The CDR3 loop reads CASSQVQNTNYGYTF. The CDR3 DNA is TGCGCCAGCAGCCAAGTCCAGAATACTAACTATGGCTACACCTTC. This chain uses TRBV4-1 with TRBJ1-2; D gene unclear. The ends were cut back, 1 base at V and 0 bases at J, with 9 bases in the middle. The CDR3 has 15 residues. CDR1 and CDR2 (germline): MGHRA, YSYEKL.

This chain joins TRBV19 and TRBJ1-5; tentative D call: TRBD1 (5 bases). Germline assignment: CDR1 LNHDA and CDR2 SQIVND (reference sequence). The CDR3 extends over 13 amino acids. V was shortened by 7 bases and J by 2 bases, with 9 bases between the two germline ends. CDR3 sequence (DNA): TGTGCCAGTAAGGTACAGGGCAATCAGCCCCAGCATTTT. Amino acids: CASKVQGNQPQHF.

The J gene is TRBJ1-1, the V gene TRBV10-3; tentatively, D is TRBD1 (5 bases). This CDR3 region has 14 residues. Trimming cost V 4 bases and J 6 bases, with 15 bases left between them. Germline values: CDR1 ENHRY, CDR2 SYGVKD. The CDR3 loop reads CAISGLPGSAEAFF. The DNA of the CDR3 is TGTGCCATCAGTGGCCTCCCAGGGAGCGCTGAAGCTTTCTTT.

CDR3 loop: CASSLTVYNEQFF. CDR3 coding DNA: TGTGCCAGCAGCTTGACAGTCTACAATGAGCAGTTCTTC. The rearrangement links TRBV5-6 to TRBJ2-1; D is uncertain. CDR1 SGHDT and CDR2 YYEEEE come from the germline V gene. The ends were cut back, 1 base at V and 3 bases at J, with 5 bases in the middle. CDR3 length: 13 amino acids. Using reference TRBV5-6 and TRBJ2-1 for the parts outside the CDR3, the full variable domain is DAGVTQSPTHLIKTRGQQVTLRCSPKSGHDTVSWYQQALGQGPQFIFQYYEEEERQRGNFPDRFSGHQFPNYSSELNVNALLLGDSALYLCASSLTVYNEQFFGPGTRLTVL.

The chain carries TRBV9 and TRBJ2-7; 9 positions match TRBD2. V dropped 0 bases and J dropped 7; count of bases not matched to a gene: 14. Per the germline V gene, CDR1 is SGDLS and CDR2 is YYNGEE. The CDR3 is 17 residues long. For the CDR3, the DNA is TGTGCCAGCAGCGTAGGTATAGGGGCGGGAGGGTTCGGTGAGCAGTACTTC. This codes for CASSVGIGAGGFGEQYF.

The chain links TRBV11-3 to TRBJ2-1, with D unresolved. In germline, CDR1 is SGHNT, CDR2 YENEEA. The CDR3 is 15 amino acids. Deletions cut 3 bases from V and 0 bases from J, with 9 bases between. CDR3 sequence: CASSFRKSSYNEQFF. As DNA, the CDR3 is TGTGCCAGCAGCTTCCGCAAAAGCTCCTACAATGAGCAGTTCTTC.

The chain links TRBV15 to TRBJ2-1, with 8 nucleotides matching TRBD2. CDR3 size: 16 residues. The V segment lost 1 base and the J segment 2 bases; nucleotides outside the gene matches: 4. Germline lookup yields CDR1 LNHNV and CDR2 YYDKDF (reference sequence). CDR3 protein: CATSRVGREAYNEQFF. For the CDR3, the DNA is TGTGCCACCAGCAGAGTAGGGCGGGAGGCCTACAATGAGCAGTTCTTC. The full variable domain, in which reference TRBV15 and TRBJ2-1 provide the parts outside the CDR3, is DAMVIQNPRYQVTQFGKPVTLSCSQTLNHNVMYWYQQKSSQAPKLLFHYYDKDFNNEADTPDNFQSRRPNTSFCFLDIRSPGLGDTAMYLCATSRVGREAYNEQFFGPGTRLTVL.

V and J are TRBV27 and TRBJ2-3, with 10 bases fitting TRBD2. The J segment lost 3 bases and the V segment lost 4 bases, leaving 7 bases of the junction unmatched. Germline V CDR1 and CDR2: MNHEY, SMNVEV (reference sequence). The CDR3 totals 16 residues. The CDR3 sequence is CASSSLAGGGTDTQYF. The CDR3 DNA reads TGTGCCAGCAGTTCCTTAGCGGGAGGAGGGACAGATACGCAGTATTTT.